Below, 26 T cell receptor beta chains from the same sample are listed, as sequenced in a study of OX40 agonist ivuxolimab in advanced cancers. Library prep was done by the immunoSEQ multiplex PCR assay. Drawn from immuneACCESS, this table holds only the in-frame rearrangements with V and J called that TCRdb kept. Clones are partly lost; checked studies trace under half to an unresolved V gene and leave the rest unexplained. The sample table shows 92,000 or so clones, and 90% are seen once. The ten largest clones take up nearly 7.5% of the sample. The specimen comprised CD4+ or CD8+ T cells sorted from blood, sampled in a trial of the OX40 agonist ivuxolimab. The receptor set was obtained from an adult with an advanced solid tumor such as melanoma, head and neck, liver or kidney cancer.

The J gene is TRBJ2-7, the V gene TRBV6-5; 7 bases agree with TRBD1. Germline V gene lookup returns CDR1 MNHEY and CDR2 SVGAGI. V shed 7 bases and J 2 bases; nucleotides not matched to a gene: 8. The CDR3 sequence is 14 residues long. CDR3 coding DNA: TGTGCCAGCATGGAAGCGACAGGGACCTACGAGCAGTACTTC. This encodes CASMEATGTYEQYF.

This chain links TRBV5-1 with TRBJ1-2; tentative D call: TRBD1 (6 bases). The ends were cut back, 4 bases at V and 3 bases at J, with 10 bases in the middle. This CDR3 spans 13 amino acids. Germline CDR1 reads SGHRS; CDR2 reads YFSETQ. CDR3 protein: CASSLDSDYGYTF. DNA of the CDR3: TGCGCCAGCAGCCTGGACAGCGACTATGGCTACACCTTC.

The DNA of the CDR3 is TGTGCCAGCAGCCGTAGCGGGGGCCCCAATGAGCAGTTCTTC. It specifies CASSRSGGPNEQFF. The chain employs TRBV16 and TRBJ2-1; TRBD2 agrees at 9 bases. The CDR3 loop spans 14 amino acids. J was trimmed by 6 bases and V by 4 bases; bases with no gene match: 4. CDR1 and CDR2 (germline): KGHSY, FQNENV.

The chain employs TRBV2 and TRBJ2-2; 7 bases match TRBD1. Germline assignment: CDR1 SNHLY and CDR2 FYNNEI. The CDR3 consists of 13 residues. Trimming removed 4 bases from V and 6 bases from J; junction bases left unmatched: 2. The CDR3 nucleotides read TGTGCCAGCAGTGCGACAGGGCCCGGGGAGCTGTTTTTT. This codes for CASSATGPGELFF.

This clone has a single count. Here the CDR3 DNA reads TGTGCCAGTAGCCCCGGGGCACCCTACGAGCAGTACTTC. Protein sequence: CASSPGAPYEQYF. V and J are TRBV19 and TRBJ2-5, with D perhaps given as TRBD1 or TRBD2 (5 bases each). The DNA matches TRBJ2-7 better at its end, which makes the J call doubtful. This CDR3 has 13 amino acids. Germline lookup yields CDR1 LNHDA and CDR2 SQIVND (reference sequence).

The chain uses TRBV6-6 and TRBJ2-7; the match to TRBD2 covers 8 bases. Germline values: CDR1 MNHNY, CDR2 SVGAGI (reference sequence). The CDR3 is 15 amino acids. J gave up 4 bases and V 4 bases, and 9 bases lay outside the gene matches. This CDR3 is CASSWTSLAEYEQYF. The CDR3 nucleotides are TGTGCCAGCAGTTGGACCTCACTAGCGGAGTACGAGCAGTACTTC.

This chain links TRBV19 with TRBJ2-2; D gene uncertain. The length of the CDR3 is 17 residues. Trimming removed 5 bases from V and 1 base from J, with 17 bases in between. Germline CDR1 is LNHDA and CDR2 is SQIVND (reference sequence). The CDR3 protein is CASSPRPGYLNTGELFF. The CDR3 DNA sequence: TGTGCCAGTAGTCCACGTCCAGGTTATCTGAACACCGGGGAGCTGTTTTTT.

This clone was found many times. The sample holds other DNA sequences that translate to the same CDR3. The CDR3 sequence is CASSSDSGRLGRTQYF. The CDR3 coding sequence is TGTGCCAGCAGCTCCGACAGCGGGAGGCTCGGTAGGACCCAGTACTTC. The chain employs TRBV5-5 and TRBJ2-5; 9 bases fit TRBD2. This CDR3 has 16 residues. Germline CDR1 reads SGHKS; CDR2 reads YYEKEE (reference sequence). V trimming: 3 bases; J trimming: 7 bases; junction bases outside the gene matches: 13.

CDR3 protein: CASSLVGVQGEKLFF. CDR3 nucleotides: TGCGCCAGCAGCTTGGTAGGGGTACAGGGGGAAAAACTGTTTTTT. V is TRBV5-1 and J is TRBJ1-4; TRBD1 aligns across 7 bases. This CDR3 has 15 residues. Losses at the gene ends were 0 bases for V and 8 bases for J; bases not matched to a gene: 7. Germline V CDR1 and CDR2: SGHRS, YFSETQ.

On this clone itself: This CDR3 is also generated by other DNA sequences in the sample. V and J are TRBV27 and TRBJ2-2, with D hard to call. The CDR3 totals 12 residues. Per the germline V gene, CDR1 is MNHEY and CDR2 is SMNVEV (reference sequence). Trimming took 2 bases from V and 2 from J, leaving 0 bases between them. CDR3 sequence reads: CASSLNTGELFF. The CDR3 bases are TGTGCCAGCAGTTTAAACACCGGGGAGCTGTTTTTT.

This chain connects TRBV4-1 to TRBJ1-6, with D uncertain. Germline V gene lookup returns CDR1 MGHRA and CDR2 YSYEKL. The germline V and J ends were trimmed by 4 bases and 8 bases, with 18 bases remaining between them. The CDR3 loop spans 16 amino acids. The CDR3 nucleotides read TGCGCCAGCAGCCCCATCGGCCGGCATCTAGATTCACCCCTCCACTTT. It codes for CASSPIGRHLDSPLHF.

The chain employs TRBV10-1 and TRBJ2-2, with no clear D. Germline values: CDR1 WNHNN, CDR2 SYGVQD (reference sequence). The CDR3 consists of 15 residues. Trimming cost V 5 bases and J 10 bases, with 20 bases left between them. CDR3 nucleotide sequence: TGCGCCAGCAGTTTGGACCCCTACCCCGGGTCGGAGCTGTTTTTT. Its protein product is CASSLDPYPGSELFF.

The chain carries TRBV7-8 and TRBJ1-1; D remains unclear. V was cut by 7 bases and J by 6 bases, with 15 bases left in between. This CDR3 spans 13 amino acids. CDR1 SGHVS and CDR2 FQNEAQ come from the germline V gene. CDR3 coding DNA: TGTGCCAGCACCGACCGGGCTAGGGCTGAAGCTTTCTTT. Its translation is CASTDRARAEAFF.

The chain uses TRBV28 and TRBJ2-5, with a weak D call TRBD1 (5 bases). Near its end, the DNA agrees better with TRBJ2-7, so the J call may be wrong. Germline-derived CDR1 and CDR2 are MDHEN and SYDVKM. The CDR3 runs 14 residues. CDR3 protein: CASSSPRTFYEQYF. CDR3 DNA: TGTGCCAGCAGCTCCCCGCGGACATTCTACGAGCAGTACTTC.

The genes are TRBV6-5 and TRBJ2-1; D remains ambiguous. Germline values: CDR1 MNHEY, CDR2 SVGAGI. The germline V and J ends were trimmed by 2 bases and 3 bases, with 5 bases remaining between them. The CDR3 is made up of 13 amino acids. CDR3: CASSYTDYNEQFF. In DNA, the CDR3 is TGTGCCAGCAGTTACACGGACTACAATGAGCAGTTCTTC.

The V call is TRBV25-1, the J call TRBJ1-2; D uncertain. Germline V lookup: CDR1 MGHDK, CDR2 SYGVNS. V was cut by 3 bases and J by 4 bases, with 12 bases left in between. The CDR3 sequence is 14 residues long. The CDR3 nucleotides read TGTGCCAGCAGTGATAGCCTCCCGCCCTATGGCTACACCTTC. Protein product: CASSDSLPPYGYTF.

This rearrangement joins TRBV10-2 to TRBJ1-5, with unresolved D. This CDR3 has 13 residues. Germline V gene sequence: CDR1 WSHSY, CDR2 SAAADI. V lost 6 bases and J 5 bases, leaving 11 bases between the germline ends. The CDR3 DNA is TGCGCCAGCAGAGTTGACGGACATCAGCCCCAGCATTTT. Encoded protein: CASRVDGHQPQHF.

The CDR3 loop is CASSQDGKDPTDTQYF. The CDR3 DNA follows: TGTGCCAGCAGCCAAGATGGGAAAGACCCAACAGATACGCAGTATTTT. The J gene is TRBJ2-3, the V gene TRBV4-2; D is unresolved. CDR1 is LGHNA, CDR2 YNFKEQ, per germline. CDR3 length: 16 residues. Trimming took off 0 bases at V and 3 bases at J, with 13 bases between the two ends.

J is TRBJ2-2 and V is TRBV7-3, with D possibly TRBD2 on 5 matching bases. Germline V lookup: CDR1 SGHTA, CDR2 FQGTGA. The CDR3 spans 15 residues. V lost 1 base and J lost 3, with 9 bases in between. CDR3 loop: CASSLNGLYTGELFF. The CDR3 bases are TGTGCCAGCAGCTTAAATGGACTTTACACCGGGGAGCTGTTTTTT. Full variable domain (missing parts from reference TRBV7-3 and TRBJ2-2): GAGVSQTPSNKVTEKGKYVELRCDPISGHTALYWYRQSLGQGPEFLIYFQGTGAADDSGLPNDRFFAVRPEGSVSTLKIQRTERGDSAVYLCASSLNGLYTGELFFGEGSRLTVL.

The chain links TRBV7-9 to TRBJ2-3; the match to TRBD2 covers 11 bases. The CDR3 contains 18 residues. Trimming at V came to 4 bases and at J to 4 bases, leaving 13 bases not matched to a gene. The V gene's germline CDR1 is SEHNR and CDR2 FQNEAQ (reference sequence). The chain's CDR3 is CASSSTSGSSGDADTQYF. The CDR3 DNA is TGTGCCAGCAGCTCAACTAGCGGGAGTTCGGGTGATGCAGATACGCAGTATTTT.

The rearrangement joins TRBV18 to TRBJ1-1, with 7 bases identical to TRBD1. V shed 2 bases, J shed 0 bases, and the junction held 6 bases outside the gene matches. The V gene's germline CDR1 is KGHSH and CDR2 LQKENI. This CDR3 is built from 16 residues. DNA of the CDR3: TGTGCCAGCTCACCAAACAGGGGCGACTTGAACACTGAAGCTTTCTTT. Its translation is CASSPNRGDLNTEAFF. Full variable domain (missing parts from reference TRBV18 and TRBJ1-1): NAGVMQNPRHLVRRRGQEARLRCSPMKGHSHVYWYRQLPEEGLKFMVYLQKENIIDESGMPKERFSAEFPKEGPSILRIQQVVRGDSAAYFCASSPNRGDLNTEAFFGQGTRLTVV.

The rearrangement uses TRBV5-4 and TRBJ1-2; D gene ambiguous. Germline V lookup: CDR1 SGHNT, CDR2 YYREEE (reference sequence). The CDR3 is 14 residues long. Trimming took off 4 bases at V and 0 bases at J, with 10 bases between the two ends. CDR3 loop: CASSPSAANYGYTF. Here the CDR3 DNA reads TGTGCCAGCAGCCCCTCGGCCGCTAACTATGGCTACACCTTC.

The chain links TRBV5-4 to TRBJ1-1, with 8 bases fitting TRBD1. The germline gives CDR1 SGHNT, CDR2 YYREEE (reference sequence). The CDR3 has 15 residues. V gave up 0 bases and J gave up 1 base; unmatched junction bases: 2. The CDR3 nucleotides are TGTGCCAGCAGCTTGGCGCAGGGGGCGAACACTGAAGCTTTCTTT. Protein sequence: CASSLAQGANTEAFF. Full variable domain (rest looked up from reference TRBV5-4 and TRBJ1-1): ETGVTQSPTHLIKTRGQQVTLRCSSQSGHNTVSWYQQALGQGPQFIFQYYREEENGRGNFPPRFSGLQFPNYSSELNVNALELDDSALYLCASSLAQGANTEAFFGQGTRLTVV.

This clone has only one observation. CDR3 protein: CASSQVDLTEAFF. Written as DNA, the CDR3 is TGTGCCAGCAGCCAGGTAGACCTCACTGAAGCTTTCTTT. V gene TRBV16 combines with J gene TRBJ1-1; D is uncertain. The V end was cut by 3 bases, the J end by 4 bases, with 9 bases between. CDR3 size: 13 residues. The V gene's germline CDR1 is KGHSY and CDR2 FQNENV.

This clone is a singleton in its sample. The chain uses TRBV5-4 and TRBJ2-3; TRBD1 matches at 8 bases. The germline CDR1 and CDR2 sequences are SGHNT and YYREEE (reference sequence). The ends lost 6 bases at V and 3 bases at J; junction bases unmatched: 6. The CDR3 length is 14 residues. CDR3 sequence reads: CASTKRQGTDTQYF. In DNA, the CDR3 is TGTGCCAGCACTAAGCGACAGGGGACAGATACGCAGTATTTT.

The genes are TRBV27 and TRBJ2-7; D gene ambiguous. The germline V and J ends were trimmed by 4 bases and 2 bases, with 6 bases remaining between them. From germline, CDR1 is MNHEY and CDR2 SMNVEV (reference sequence). This CDR3 spans 12 amino acids. The CDR3 protein is CASSSLTYEQYF. CDR3 DNA sequence: TGTGCCAGCAGTTCCCTAACCTACGAGCAGTACTTC.